The 2 T cell receptor beta chains listed next were all sequenced from one sample in a study of cytomegalovirus exposure and HLA in healthy donors. The primer mix had 60 Vbeta and 13 Jbeta primers. Assay used: immunoSEQ multiplex PCR; TCRdb lists only in-frame clones, some missing. The sample consists of about 100,000 clones, 78% of them appearing once. The specimen sequenced was PBMCs. Source of these receptors: a woman aged 55-69 years in good health and CMV-seronegative.

The chain has TRBV4-1 and TRBJ2-1; D may be TRBD2 (6 bases). Germline CDR1 is MGHRA and CDR2 is YSYEKL. V was shortened by 1 base and J by 2 bases, with 18 bases between the two germline ends. This CDR3 has 18 amino acids. In DNA form, the CDR3 reads TGCGCCAGCAGCCAAGGGGCCCGTAGCGGCTGGGCCTACAATGAGCAGTTCTTC. It encodes CASSQGARSGWAYNEQFF.

The chain links TRBV2 to TRBJ1-3, with 8 bases matching TRBD1. Per the germline V gene, CDR1 is SNHLY and CDR2 is FYNNEI. J lost 4 bases, V lost 1 base, and 3 bases had no gene match. There are 15 residues in the CDR3. The CDR3 here is CASSEGTGSGNTIYF. The CDR3 coding sequence is TGTGCCAGCAGTGAAGGGACAGGGTCCGGAAACACCATATATTTT.